This T cell receptor beta chain emerged from a study of T-cell reconstitution after alpha-beta-depleted transplantation in children. Whole-study results and caveats: Once a year had passed after transplant, T-cell counts and diversity came mostly from newly produced T cells. Expanded graft clones, several hundred of them, were reportedly the source of alpha-beta T cells about two months after transplant. The study traced high day-60 TCRbeta diversity in some patients to surviving recipient T cells and thymic progenitors.

The germline V gene has CDR1 LNHNV and CDR2 YYDKDF (reference sequence). The V end was cut by 5 bases, the J end by 9 bases, with 17 bases between. The CDR3 loop spans 14 amino acids. A TCRbeta library incorporating unique molecular identifiers was prepared. TCRdb reprocessed the PCR reads via MiXCR and lists one record per CDR3 protein. The table includes tens of thousands of distinct CDR3 sequences, 44% detected once. Note on this clonotype: Its antigen remains unidentified.

The source material was PBMCs, mostly from graft donor cells, sampled 360 days after TCRalphabeta/CD19-depleted stem cell transplant. This sequence originates from a male patient younger than 18 who had a stem cell transplant for acute lymphoblastic leukemia, so the T cells may come from the graft donor. The V gene is TRBV15, the J gene TRBJ2-1, with D perhaps TRBD2 (5 bases). The CDR3 DNA sequence: TGTGCCACCAGCCAAGAGGTCCTAGCCGGTGAGCAGTTCTTC. This codes for CATSQEVLAGEQFF.